What follows are 25 T cell receptor beta chains derived from one specimen sequenced in a study of blood T cell repertoires in COVID-19. Repertoires were generated with immunoSEQ multiplex PCR, while TCRdb's copy carries only in-frame clones and drops some. The sample includes around 40,000 clones, about 94% seen only once; the top ten take 4.1%. Sequencing input: peripheral blood. All receptors come from a human donor with active COVID-19. The donor label of this sample is uncertain.

The rearrangement joins TRBV24-1 to TRBJ2-1, with 9 bases lining up with TRBD2. The V segment lost 4 bases and the J segment 8 bases; nucleotides outside the gene matches: 5. Germline assignment: CDR1 KGHDR and CDR2 SFDVKD. The CDR3 has 14 amino acids. CDR3 residues: CATSDRSGSDEQFF. As DNA, the CDR3 is TGTGCCACCAGTGACCGTAGCGGGAGCGATGAGCAGTTCTTC.

The chain uses TRBV5-1 and TRBJ2-7; D uncertain. V dropped 4 bases and J dropped 3 bases, with 17 bases sitting between them. The germline CDR1 and CDR2 sequences are SGHRS and YFSETQ. The CDR3 runs to 15 residues. CDR3 bases: TGCGCCAGCAGCCCCCTCACTCAACCCGGCTACGAGCAGTACTTC. Its protein is CASSPLTQPGYEQYF.

The V gene is TRBV7-8, the J gene TRBJ2-6; no definite D call. The CDR3 sequence is 16 residues long. V was cut by 5 bases and J by 2 bases, with 13 bases left in between. Germline V gene lookup returns CDR1 SGHVS and CDR2 FQNEAQ. The CDR3: CASSPVPRAGANVLTF. CDR3 coding DNA: TGTGCCAGCAGCCCAGTGCCCCGTGCTGGGGCCAACGTCCTGACTTTC.

The CDR3 DNA follows: TGTGCCAGCAGCGCCACCGGGTGGCGAGATACTGAAGCTTTCTTT. Protein sequence: CASSATGWRDTEAFF. J is TRBJ1-1 and V is TRBV7-8; D gene uncertain. The ends were cut back, 5 bases at V and 5 bases at J, with 18 bases in the middle. CDR1 and CDR2 from the germline V gene are SGHVS and FQNEAQ. There are 15 residues in the CDR3.

V and J are TRBV6-2 or TRBV6-3 and TRBJ2-3; 7 bases line up with TRBD1. Germline trimming cut 5 bases from V and 6 bases from J; bases unmatched to any gene: 5. Germline-derived CDR1 and CDR2 are MNHEY and SVGEGT. The CDR3 has 13 amino acids. The CDR3 DNA reads TGTGCCAGCAGTCCGACAGGGATCGATACGCAGTATTTT. It yields the protein CASSPTGIDTQYF.

The chain combines TRBV9 with TRBJ2-2, with 11 bases lining up with TRBD2. Germline lookup yields CDR1 SGDLS and CDR2 YYNGEE. The junction had 11 bases not matched to a gene; V was cut back by 4 bases and J by 6 bases. The CDR3 length is 17 residues. The DNA of the CDR3 is TGTGCCAGCAGCACCCGTACTAGCGGGAGTTTATCCGGGGAGCTGTTTTTT. Protein product: CASSTRTSGSLSGELFF.

The chain joins TRBV7-9 to TRBJ2-3, with D possibly matching TRBD2 (6 bases). Germline V gene sequence: CDR1 SEHNR, CDR2 FQNEAQ (reference sequence). V lost 5 bases and J lost 0, with 9 bases in between. CDR3 length: 14 residues. CDR3 sequence reads: CASSNSGSTDTQYF. As DNA, the CDR3 is TGTGCCAGCAGCAATAGCGGAAGCACAGATACGCAGTATTTT.

In DNA, the CDR3 is TGTGCCACATGGAATCGGACAGTTGGAAACACCATATATTTT. Encoded protein: CATWNRTVGNTIYF. The chain uses TRBV6-9 and TRBJ1-3; D is perhaps TRBD1 (6 bases). V was pared by 10 bases and J by 3 bases, with 16 bases between. CDR1 and CDR2 from the germline V gene are MNHGY and SVAAGI. The CDR3 has 14 amino acids.

This chain links TRBV5-6 with TRBJ2-1; 9 bases fit TRBD2. V was pared by 4 bases and J by 10 bases, with 6 bases of the junction left unmatched. The germline CDR1 and CDR2 sequences are SGHDT and YYEEEE. CDR3 length: 13 residues. The CDR3 region has the DNA TGTGCCAGCAGCATAGCGGGAGTGGGCGAGCAGTTCTTC. Protein: CASSIAGVGEQFF.

This clone has a handful of counts. The junction and the germline gene differ at one end; a read error may be behind it. This rearrangement joins TRBV27 to TRBJ2-7, with D possibly TRBD1 on 8 matching bases. The CDR3 has 13 amino acids. Germline lookup yields CDR1 MNHEY and CDR2 SMNVEV (reference sequence). Written as DNA, the CDR3 is TGTGCCAGCAGACCCCACAGGGGGGGCAGCCTCGACTTC. This sequence encodes CASRPHRGGSLDF.

The chain is built from TRBV29-1 and TRBJ1-1; D is unclear. V gave up 4 bases and J gave up 4 bases, with 13 bases separating them. The CDR3 is made up of 13 amino acids. Germline values: CDR1 SQVTM, CDR2 ANQGSEA. CDR3 amino acids: CSVGIAGSTEAFF. CDR3 coding DNA: TGCAGCGTTGGGATTGCGGGGAGCACTGAAGCTTTCTTT.

This clone was observed once. The V gene is TRBV5-1, the J gene TRBJ1-1, with D unclear. V was cut by 3 bases and J by 0 bases, with 12 bases left in between. The CDR3 runs to 15 residues. Germline CDR1 is SGHRS and CDR2 is YFSETQ. CDR3 region: CASSSGSRVNTEAFF. The CDR3 nucleotides are TGCGCCAGCAGCTCTGGGAGTAGGGTGAACACTGAAGCTTTCTTT.

The chain employs TRBV12-3 or TRBV12-4 and TRBJ1-2; D not resolved. The CDR3 is made up of 13 amino acids. V dropped 1 base and J dropped 8 bases, with 11 bases sitting between them. As DNA, the CDR3 is TGTGCCAGCAGTTTAGGTCCCGAGGGAGGCTACACCTTC. Its protein product is CASSLGPEGGYTF.

This sequence joins TRBV5-1 and TRBJ2-7; 9 bases align to TRBD2. The CDR3 has 14 residues. Germline assignment: CDR1 SGHRS and CDR2 YFSETQ. The V gene end was trimmed by 0 bases and the J gene end by 5 bases; junction bases not matched to a gene: 3. DNA for the CDR3: TGCGCCAGCAGCTTGGGGGCGGGGGGGCACGAGCAGTACTTC. This gives the protein CASSLGAGGHEQYF.

The chain has TRBV6-5 and TRBJ2-1; TRBD1 matches at 7 bases. Trimming cost V 6 bases and J 3 bases; bases outside gene matches: 8. Germline V gene lookup returns CDR1 MNHEY and CDR2 SVGAGI. The CDR3 extends over 15 amino acids. The chain's CDR3 is CASSRPGQSYNEQFF. The CDR3, as DNA: TGTGCCAGCAGCCGGCCGGGACAGAGCTACAATGAGCAGTTCTTC.

The chain uses TRBV9 and TRBJ1-2; no definite D call. The germline V gene encodes CDR1 SGDLS and CDR2 YYNGEE. The germline V and J ends were trimmed by 2 bases and 0 bases, with 23 bases remaining between them. This CDR3 comprises 19 residues. This CDR3 is CASSVRLSGPPKANYGYTF. Here the CDR3 DNA reads TGTGCCAGCAGCGTCCGCCTTAGCGGACCGCCCAAAGCTAACTATGGCTACACCTTC.

This clone occurred once. The chain has TRBV10-1 and TRBJ2-5; D perhaps matches TRBD1 (7 bases). Trimming cost V 0 bases and J 2 bases, with 13 bases left between them. The CDR3 runs to 16 residues. The germline gives CDR1 WNHNN, CDR2 SYGVQD (reference sequence). The CDR3 sequence is CASSESTPGGQETQYF. The CDR3, as DNA: TGCGCCAGCAGTGAGTCGACACCAGGGGGGCAAGAGACCCAGTACTTC.

This rearrangement joins TRBV9 to TRBJ2-2; a possible D gene is TRBD2 (5 bases). Trimming removed 0 bases at V and 3 bases at J, with 12 bases between. The germline gives CDR1 SGDLS, CDR2 YYNGEE. The CDR3 totals 16 residues. The chain's CDR3 is CASSVELGIYTGELFF. CDR3 sequence (DNA): TGTGCCAGCAGCGTAGAACTAGGCATTTACACCGGGGAGCTGTTTTTT.

The V gene is TRBV7-2, the J gene TRBJ2-3, with D tentatively TRBD1 (5 bases). V was clipped by 2 bases and J by 6 bases, with 9 bases between them. Germline lookup yields CDR1 SGHTA and CDR2 FQGNSA. The CDR3 sequence is 13 residues long. DNA for the CDR3: TGTGCCAGCAGCTTACTCGCAGGGGATACGCAGTATTTT. It codes for CASSLLAGDTQYF.

The chain employs TRBV29-1 and TRBJ2-5; D is unclear. The CDR3 contains 13 residues. Germline CDR1 SQVTM, CDR2 ANQGSEA. V lost 1 base and J lost 5, with 11 bases in between. CDR3 sequence reads: CSVEGQRRETQYF. The CDR3, as DNA: TGCAGCGTTGAAGGGCAGCGTAGGGAGACCCAGTACTTC.

This chain connects TRBV7-9 to TRBJ2-5; D uncertain. Germline CDR1 reads SEHNR; CDR2 reads FQNEAQ (reference sequence). With 8 bases removed from V and 2 bases from J, the gap between germline ends came to 9 bases. There are 12 residues in the CDR3. The CDR3 reads CASSRQQETQYF. The CDR3 region has the DNA TGTGCCAGCTCCCGTCAGCAAGAGACCCAGTACTTC.

The rearrangement links TRBV28 to TRBJ2-7; tentatively, D is TRBD2 (5 bases). The CDR3 length is 14 residues. Trimming stripped 5 bases from V and 2 bases from J, with 13 bases between. The germline V gene encodes CDR1 MDHEN and CDR2 SYDVKM. The CDR3: CASSRSGMAYEQYF. The CDR3, as DNA: TGTGCCAGCAGTCGGAGCGGTATGGCCTACGAGCAGTACTTC.

V gene TRBV6-5 combines with J gene TRBJ2-7; TRBD1 is a possible D gene (6 bases). The CDR3 is made up of 15 amino acids. V was shortened by 6 bases and J by 2 bases, with 17 bases between the two germline ends. The germline CDR1 and CDR2 sequences are MNHEY and SVGAGI. The CDR3 loop reads CASSRQGGQTYEQYF. The CDR3 bases are TGTGCCAGCAGCCGGCAGGGCGGACAGACCTACGAGCAGTACTTC.

This rearrangement joins TRBV7-8 to TRBJ2-7; 7 nucleotides align to TRBD2. The CDR3 runs to 16 residues. Germline-derived CDR1 and CDR2 are SGHVS and FQNEAQ. V was pared by 3 bases and J by 2 bases, with 10 bases of the junction left unmatched. Written as DNA, the CDR3 is TGTGCCAGCAGCTTGGTCGCGGGCGCGGGGGCCTACGAGCAGTACTTC. Translating gives CASSLVAGAGAYEQYF. Complete variable domain (other parts from reference TRBV7-8 and TRBJ2-7): GAGVSQSPRYKVAKRGQDVALRCDPISGHVSLFWYQQALGQGPEFLTYFQNEAQLDKSGLPSDRFFAERPEGSVSTLKIQRTQQEDSAVYLCASSLVAGAGAYEQYFGPGTRLTVT.

About this clone itself: Germline and junction disagree at one end, which may indicate a read error. J is TRBJ1-2 and V is TRBV7-7, with D uncertain. The germline V gene encodes CDR1 SSHAT and CDR2 FNYEAQ (reference sequence). There are 11 residues in the CDR3. The CDR3 spells CASSPFRGYTF. As DNA, the CDR3 is TGTGCTAGCAGCCCATTCCGGGGCTACACCTTC.